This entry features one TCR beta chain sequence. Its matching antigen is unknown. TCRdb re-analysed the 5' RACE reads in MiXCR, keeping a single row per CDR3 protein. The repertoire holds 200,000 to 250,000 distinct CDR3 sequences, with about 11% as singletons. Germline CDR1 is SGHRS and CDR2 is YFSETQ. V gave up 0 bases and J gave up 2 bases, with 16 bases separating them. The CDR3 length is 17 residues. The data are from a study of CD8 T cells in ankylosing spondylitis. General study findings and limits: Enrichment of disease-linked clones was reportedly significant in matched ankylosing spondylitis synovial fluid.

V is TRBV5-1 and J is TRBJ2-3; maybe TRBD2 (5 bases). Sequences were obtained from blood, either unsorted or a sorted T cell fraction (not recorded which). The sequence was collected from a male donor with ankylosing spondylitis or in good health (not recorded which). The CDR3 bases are TGCGCCAGCAGCTTGGTCGGGGTCGGTCAGGTCACAGATACGCAGTATTTT. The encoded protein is CASSLVGVGQVTDTQYF. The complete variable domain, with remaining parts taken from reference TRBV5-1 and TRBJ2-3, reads KAGVTQTPRYLIKTRGQQVTLSCSPISGHRSVSWYQQTPGQGLQFLFEYFSETQRNKGNFPGRFSGRQFSNSRSEMNVSTLELGDSALYLCASSLVGVGQVTDTQYFGPGTRLTVL.